These 25 T cell receptor beta chains originate from one sample sequenced in a study of shared clonotypes between healthy human individuals. The assay was immunoSEQ multiplex PCR, and TCRdb's table has in-frame clones only and misses some. This sample has approximately 2.5 million clones, with approximately 92% found just once. Sequencing input: naive CD4+ T cells sorted from blood. Subset noted: CD45RA+ positively selected. The source of these receptors is a young man in good health.

The gene calls are TRBV6-1 and TRBJ1-5, with D uncertain. With 6 bases removed from V and 1 base from J, the gap between germline ends came to 10 bases. Per germline, CDR1 MNHNS and CDR2 SASEGT. The CDR3 totals 14 residues. DNA of the CDR3: TGTGCCAGCAGGGAGAGGAGCAGCAATCAGCCCCAGCATTTT. Translation gives CASRERSSNQPQHF.

The chain couples TRBV10-3 to TRBJ2-7, with D uncertain. In germline, CDR1 is ENHRY, CDR2 SYGVKD. Trimming removed 10 bases at V and 3 bases at J, with 10 bases between. The CDR3 runs to 11 residues. The CDR3 sequence: CANGNNYEQYF. Written as DNA, the CDR3 is TGTGCCAACGGTAATAACTACGAGCAGTACTTC.

Concerning this clone itself: Other DNA sequences in this sample translate to the same CDR3. The chain uses TRBV18 and TRBJ1-2, with 11 bases that match TRBD1. The ends lost 3 bases at V and 8 bases at J; junction bases unmatched: 2. The germline CDR1 and CDR2 sequences are KGHSH and LQKENI. The CDR3 totals 13 residues. The CDR3 nucleotides are TGTGCCAGCTCACCGGGACAGGGGGGCGGCTACACCTTC. Residues: CASSPGQGGGYTF.

This sequence joins TRBV5-1 and TRBJ2-3, with 12 bases identical to TRBD2. V shed 3 bases, J shed 2 bases, and the junction held 4 bases outside the gene matches. The CDR3 runs to 16 residues. CDR1 is SGHRS, CDR2 YFSETQ, per germline. The CDR3 reads CASSSRLAGDTDTQYF. CDR3 bases: TGCGCCAGCAGCTCCCGACTAGCGGGGGACACAGATACGCAGTATTTT.

This clone was seen more than once but under ten times. The rearrangement uses TRBV7-9 and TRBJ1-1; 7 positions agree with TRBD1. V trimming: 5 bases; J trimming: 0 bases; junction bases outside the gene matches: 3. Germline CDR1 reads SEHNR; CDR2 reads FQNEAQ (reference sequence). There are 14 residues in the CDR3. The CDR3 region has the DNA TGTGCCAGCAGCCAACAGGGGATGAACACTGAAGCTTTCTTT. Its protein product is CASSQQGMNTEAFF.

Note on this clone: One junction end disagrees with the germline gene, perhaps due to a read error. V is TRBV4-1 and J is TRBJ2-1, with 16 bases identical to TRBD2. Per the germline V gene, CDR1 is MGHRA and CDR2 is YSYEKL. The CDR3 runs 17 residues. For the CDR3, the DNA is TGCGCCAGCAGCCAGGGGACTAGCGGGGGGGCCTATAATGAGCAGTTCTTC. It encodes CASSQGTSGGAYNEQFF.

This clone was counted a single time. The rearrangement uses TRBV2 and TRBJ1-2, with D tentatively TRBD1 (5 bases). This CDR3 region has 12 residues. The V end lost 8 bases, the J end lost 6 bases, and 13 bases lay between the germline ends. Germline V gene sequence: CDR1 SNHLY, CDR2 FYNNEI. CDR3: CASGLRVDGYTF. For the CDR3, the DNA is TGTGCCAGCGGGCTCAGGGTTGATGGCTACACCTTC.

The rearrangement links TRBV6-5 to TRBJ1-2; TRBD1 is a possible D gene (5 bases). Between the trimmed V and J ends, which lost 7 bases and 6 bases, there was a span of 15 bases. The CDR3 loop spans 13 amino acids. Germline-derived CDR1 and CDR2 are MNHEY and SVGAGI. The CDR3 coding sequence is TGTGCCAGCACTAACCGGGGGTCAAATGGCTACACCTTC. Residues: CASTNRGSNGYTF.

This clone has only one observation. The V call is TRBV2, the J call TRBJ2-2; D not certain. Trimming pared 3 bases from V and 5 bases from J, leaving 7 bases between. CDR1 is SNHLY, CDR2 FYNNEI, per germline. The CDR3 spans 13 residues. CDR3 loop: CASSETVTGELFF. The CDR3, as DNA: TGTGCCAGCAGTGAGACGGTGACCGGGGAGCTGTTTTTT.

The chain has TRBV7-2 and TRBJ1-4, with D tentatively TRBD1 (5 bases). Germline V lookup: CDR1 SGHTA, CDR2 FQGNSA. The CDR3 is made up of 14 amino acids. V was shortened by 3 bases and J by 4 bases, with 9 bases between the two germline ends. In nucleotides, the CDR3 is TGTGCCAGCAGCTTGCGGGGCCTTAATGAAAAACTGTTTTTT. Amino acids: CASSLRGLNEKLFF.

This sequence joins TRBV11-3 and TRBJ2-3; D not certain. The CDR3 loop spans 18 amino acids. Trimming pared 0 bases from V and 0 bases from J, leaving 16 bases between. Germline values: CDR1 SGHNT, CDR2 YENEEA. The CDR3 reads CASSLDKIGLSSTDTQYF. In DNA form, the CDR3 reads TGTGCCAGCAGCTTAGACAAAATAGGCCTATCTAGCACAGATACGCAGTATTTT.

The chain couples TRBV10-3 to TRBJ1-2; D is possibly TRBD1 (5 bases). The germline V and J ends were trimmed by 2 bases and 6 bases, with 13 bases remaining between them. CDR3 size: 14 residues. The V gene's germline CDR1 is ENHRY and CDR2 SYGVKD. CDR3 in DNA: TGTGCCATCAGTGAGGCAGGGCAGGGTGATGGCTACACCTTC. Amino acids: CAISEAGQGDGYTF.

The gene calls are TRBV28 and TRBJ2-5; TRBD1 agrees at 8 bases. The CDR3 runs to 14 residues. CDR1 and CDR2 from the germline V gene are MDHEN and SYDVKM. V lost 5 bases, J lost 7 bases, and 9 bases stayed unmatched. The CDR3 is CASSPRTGLATQYF. DNA for the CDR3: TGTGCCAGCAGTCCCCGGACAGGGTTGGCGACCCAGTACTTC.

The CDR3 nucleotides read TGTGCCAGCTCACCCTCACACGGGACAGGGAAAGGTCAGCCCCAGCATTTT. Protein: CASSPSHGTGKGQPQHF. The gene calls are TRBV18 and TRBJ1-5, with 9 bases matching TRBD1. The CDR3 loop spans 17 amino acids. V was pared by 3 bases and J by 6 bases, with 12 bases of the junction left unmatched. In germline, CDR1 is KGHSH, CDR2 LQKENI.

The gene calls are TRBV6-1 and TRBJ2-1; TRBD2 aligns across 13 bases. The CDR3 sequence is 16 residues long. Germline V gene data show CDR1 as MNHNS and CDR2 as SASEGT. J gave up 7 bases and V 3 bases, and 6 bases lay outside the gene matches. CDR3 in DNA: TGTGCCAGCAGTGACTTCGGACTAGCGGGAGCTAATGAGCAGTTCTTC. It yields the protein CASSDFGLAGANEQFF.

The chain combines TRBV6-6 with TRBJ2-7; D is possibly TRBD1 (6 bases). The CDR3 spans 14 residues. The germline gives CDR1 MNHNY, CDR2 SVGAGI (reference sequence). V shed 4 bases and J shed 2 bases, with 12 bases lying between them. CDR3 sequence (DNA): TGTGCCAGCAGTTTCACAGGGACCACCTACGAGCAGTACTTC. It is translated as CASSFTGTTYEQYF.

The chain joins TRBV4-3 to TRBJ2-1, with D possibly matching TRBD1 (6 bases). The germline V and J ends were trimmed by 4 bases and 6 bases, with 10 bases remaining between them. There are 13 residues in the CDR3. CDR1 and CDR2 from the germline V gene are LGHNA and YSLEER. The CDR3 region is CASSLRGGNEQFF. CDR3 coding DNA: TGCGCCAGCAGCCTCCGAGGGGGCAATGAGCAGTTCTTC.

The gene calls are TRBV12-5 and TRBJ2-6; 11 nucleotides match TRBD1. V lost 2 bases to trimming and J lost 1 base; unmatched junction nucleotides: 4. The CDR3 totals 18 residues. Germline V gene sequence: CDR1 LGHNT, CDR2 FRNRAP. The CDR3: CASGLFGQGASGANVLTF. The CDR3 DNA reads TGTGCTAGTGGTTTGTTCGGACAGGGGGCGTCTGGGGCCAACGTCCTGACTTTC.

The chain uses TRBV5-1 and TRBJ2-3, with 11 bases lining up with TRBD2. The CDR3 runs to 16 residues. Germline trimming cut 4 bases from V and 2 bases from J; bases unmatched to any gene: 6. Per germline, CDR1 SGHRS and CDR2 YFSETQ. The CDR3 spells CASSSIAGGNTDTQYF. The DNA for the CDR3 is TGCGCCAGCAGCAGCATAGCGGGAGGGAACACAGATACGCAGTATTTT.

On this clone itself: Within the sample, other DNA sequences also encode this same CDR3. The chain links TRBV10-3 to TRBJ2-7, with D tentatively TRBD1 or TRBD2 (5 bases each). CDR1 is ENHRY and CDR2 is SYGVKD in the germline V gene. This CDR3 is built from 15 residues. Between the trimmed V and J ends, which lost 0 bases and 2 bases, there was a span of 11 bases. CDR3 protein: CAISESGAGPYEQYF. CDR3 DNA: TGTGCCATCAGTGAGTCCGGGGCAGGTCCCTACGAGCAGTACTTC.

The V call is TRBV6-6, the J call TRBJ2-3; D not resolved. This CDR3 is built from 13 residues. Trimming pared 4 bases from V and 6 bases from J, leaving 11 bases between. Germline lookup yields CDR1 MNHNY and CDR2 SVGAGI (reference sequence). CDR3 sequence (DNA): TGTGCCAGCAGTTCAATGCCTGGCGATACGCAGTATTTT. It codes for CASSSMPGDTQYF.

Here the CDR3 DNA reads TGCGCCAGCAGGGACTCACCGGGACAGAACACCGGGGAGCTGTTTTTT. It specifies CASRDSPGQNTGELFF. The chain uses TRBV5-1 and TRBJ2-2; D is possibly TRBD1 (6 bases). The CDR3 is 16 amino acids. Looked up from germline, CDR1 is SGHRS and CDR2 is YFSETQ. V lost 5 bases, J lost 1 base, and 15 bases lay in between. Using reference TRBV5-1 and TRBJ2-2 for the parts outside the CDR3, the full variable domain is KAGVTQTPRYLIKTRGQQVTLSCSPISGHRSVSWYQQTPGQGLQFLFEYFSETQRNKGNFPGRFSGRQFSNSRSEMNVSTLELGDSALYLCASRDSPGQNTGELFFGEGSRLTVL.

CDR3 in DNA: TGTGCCAGCAGGCCGGGACTAGCGGGGGGCACAGATACGCAGTATTTT. This gives the protein CASRPGLAGGTDTQYF. V gene TRBV5-4 combines with J gene TRBJ2-3, with 14 bases lining up with TRBD2. V was clipped by 5 bases and J by 1 base; unmatched bases: 3. This CDR3 contains 16 residues. Germline V CDR1 and CDR2: SGHNT, YYREEE (reference sequence).

This sequence joins TRBV10-3 and TRBJ2-3, with 8 bases that match TRBD2. The CDR3 extends over 14 amino acids. Trimming at V came to 5 bases and at J to 2 bases, leaving 3 bases not matched to a gene. Per germline, CDR1 ENHRY and CDR2 SYGVKD. The CDR3 bases are TGTGCCATCAGTCCGGGGGGGGACACAGATACGCAGTATTTT. Its translation: CAISPGGDTDTQYF.

The chain carries TRBV7-2 and TRBJ1-5; D is uncertain. Germline CDR1 and CDR2: SGHTA and FQGNSA. The length of the CDR3 is 13 residues. With 5 bases removed from V and 6 bases from J, the gap between germline ends came to 11 bases. The CDR3 nucleotides are TGTGCCAGCAGCCCGGGCCAGGCTCAGCCCCAGCATTTT. Protein: CASSPGQAQPQHF.